This TCR beta chain was captured in a study of blood T cell repertoires in COVID-19. Across the whole study: The United States, Italy and Spain were the sources of the acute and convalescent COVID-19 samples. PBMCs, B-cell-depleted T cells, or T cells were the source of the cDNA or gDNA that made up the material.

This clone was observed a few times. Under the authors' procedure: The assay estimated nucleated cells by amplifying reference gene primers. Generated by immunoSEQ multiplex PCR, the TCRdb table keeps only in-frame clones and is missing some. V and J calls and clone size are given by that table; D and trimming were obtained from the DNA. The sample shows some 200,000 clones, more than 80% of them seen only once. The CDR3 has 11 residues. V was trimmed by 2 bases and J by 10 bases, leaving 8 bases between them. In germline, CDR1 is LGHDT, CDR2 YNNKEL (reference sequence). The study drew participants aged about 18 to 89 years from some 25 US areas.

The clonotype originates from a woman aged 40-49 years with acute COVID-19. Sequenced: PBMCs or T cells enriched from blood (not recorded which). The rearrangement joins TRBV3-1 (or the pseudogene TRBV3-2) to TRBJ1-2; D is possibly TRBD1 (6 bases). This chain's CDR3 is CASSQTGYYTF. The CDR3 region has the DNA TGTGCCAGCAGCCAAACAGGGTACTACACCTTC.